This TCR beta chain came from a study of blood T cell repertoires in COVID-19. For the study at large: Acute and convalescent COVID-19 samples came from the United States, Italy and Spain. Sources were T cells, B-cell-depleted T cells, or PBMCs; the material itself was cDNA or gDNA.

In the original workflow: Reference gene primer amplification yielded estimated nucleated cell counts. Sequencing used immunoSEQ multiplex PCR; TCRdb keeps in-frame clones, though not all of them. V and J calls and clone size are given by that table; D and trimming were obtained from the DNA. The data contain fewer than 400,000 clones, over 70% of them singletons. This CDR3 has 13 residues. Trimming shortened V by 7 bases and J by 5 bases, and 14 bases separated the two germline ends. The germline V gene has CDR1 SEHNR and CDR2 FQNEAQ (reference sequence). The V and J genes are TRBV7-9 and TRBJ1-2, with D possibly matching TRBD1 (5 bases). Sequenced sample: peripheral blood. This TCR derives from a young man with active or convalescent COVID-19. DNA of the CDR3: TGTGCCAGCACCAGGGCAGGGATGTATGGCTACACCTTC. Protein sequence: CASTRAGMYGYTF.